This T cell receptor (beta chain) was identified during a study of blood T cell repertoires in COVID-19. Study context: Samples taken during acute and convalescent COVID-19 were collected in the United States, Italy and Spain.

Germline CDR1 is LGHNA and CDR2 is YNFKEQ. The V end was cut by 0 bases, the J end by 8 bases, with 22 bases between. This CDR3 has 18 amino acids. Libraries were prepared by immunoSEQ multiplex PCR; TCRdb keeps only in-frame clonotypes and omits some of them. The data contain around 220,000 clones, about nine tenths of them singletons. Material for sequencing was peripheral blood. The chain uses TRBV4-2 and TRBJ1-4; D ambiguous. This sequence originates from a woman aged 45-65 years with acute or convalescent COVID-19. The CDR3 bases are TGTGCCAGCAGCCAAGAGTCGGCTGGTCAGAGGGCCACAGAAAAACTGTTTTTT. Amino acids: CASSQESAGQRATEKLFF.